These 4 T cell receptor beta chains originate from one sample sequenced in a study of T cell responses to AZD1222 COVID-19 vaccine. Assay used: immunoSEQ multiplex PCR; TCRdb lists only in-frame clones, some missing. The sample consists of about 100,000 clones, approximately 90% of them appearing once. The specimen was peripheral blood, collected 28 days after the second AZD1222 dose. These receptor sequences come from an adult who received the AZD1222 COVID-19 vaccine.

The chain carries TRBV4-1 and TRBJ2-3; possibly TRBD2 for D (6 bases). The CDR3 consists of 19 residues. V lost 0 bases and J lost 2, with 21 bases in between. CDR1 is MGHRA and CDR2 is YSYEKL in the germline V gene. The CDR3 loop is CASSQDPLYERGNTDTQYF. The CDR3 DNA reads TGCGCCAGCAGCCAAGACCCGTTATACGAACGGGGGAACACAGATACGCAGTATTTT.

This chain links TRBV6-5 with TRBJ1-6; 8 nucleotides align to TRBD1. The germline V gene has CDR1 MNHEY and CDR2 SVGAGI. Trimming took 6 bases from V and 8 from J; bases not matched to a gene: 9. CDR3 length equals 15 residues. The DNA of the CDR3 is TGTGCCAGCAGGGACCAGGACAGGGTCGATTCACCCCTCCACTTT. Its translation: CASRDQDRVDSPLHF.

The chain combines TRBV7-9 with TRBJ1-2; D unclear. The V end was cut by 2 bases, the J end by 0 bases, with 4 bases between. Looked up from germline, CDR1 is SEHNR and CDR2 is FQNEAQ (reference sequence). The CDR3 has 13 amino acids. The CDR3, as DNA: TGTGCCAGCAGCTTAAGTTCTAACTATGGCTACACCTTC. Translation: CASSLSSNYGYTF.

The gene calls are TRBV7-2 and TRBJ2-7; TRBD1 is a possible D gene (6 bases). The V gene lost 0 bases and the J gene lost 2 bases, with 8 bases spanning the gap. This CDR3 region has 14 residues. Germline V gene lookup returns CDR1 SGHTA and CDR2 FQGNSA. This CDR3 reads CASSLAGATYEQYF. The DNA of the CDR3 is TGTGCCAGCAGCTTAGCGGGGGCGACCTACGAGCAGTACTTC. The whole variable domain, remainder taken from reference TRBV7-2 and TRBJ2-7, is GAGVSQSPSNKVTEKGKDVELRCDPISGHTALYWYRQSLGQGLEFLIYFQGNSAPDKSGLPSDRFSAERTGGSVSTLTIQRTQQEDSAVYLCASSLAGATYEQYFGPGTRLTVT.